Shown below are 20 T cell receptor beta chains from a single sample sequenced in a study of early T cells in non-severe SARS-CoV-2 infection. MiXCR was run by TCRdb on the 5' RACE reads, yielding one entry per CDR3 protein. Among roughly 63,000 distinct CDR3 sequences listed, around 12% were seen once. Sequenced material: whole blood, taken at baseline. The receptors were gathered from an adult who was a healthcare worker with PCR-confirmed SARS-CoV-2 infection or an uninfected control (not recorded which). The donor label of this sample is uncertain.

V gene TRBV3-1 combines with J gene TRBJ2-1; 7 nucleotides match TRBD1. CDR3 length: 11 residues. From germline, CDR1 is LGHDT and CDR2 YNNKEL (reference sequence). The V segment lost 1 base and the J segment 15 bases; nucleotides outside the gene matches: 3. CDR3 in amino acids: CASSQAGGTFF. CDR3 nucleotides: TGTGCCAGCAGCCAAGCAGGGGGTACGTTCTTC.

In this sample, this clonotype turned up many times. In DNA, the CDR3 is TGTGCCAGCAGCTCAATGCTCGGAACGAACGAGCAGTACGTC. Protein sequence: CASSSMLGTNEQYV. The rearrangement uses TRBV11-2 and TRBJ2-7, with no clear D. The CDR3 contains 14 residues. Germline V lookup: CDR1 SGHAT, CDR2 FQNNGV. V shed 4 bases and J shed 5 bases, with 15 bases lying between them.

This clonotype was detected ten times or more. The chain is built from TRBV18 and TRBJ2-3; D uncertain. The V gene lost 1 base and the J gene lost 6 bases, with 11 bases spanning the gap. Germline values: CDR1 KGHSH, CDR2 LQKENI. This CDR3 comprises 14 residues. The CDR3 DNA is TGTGCCAGCTCACCACTGGGCCAATTGGATACGCAGTATTTT. Its translation is CASSPLGQLDTQYF. The whole variable domain, remainder taken from reference TRBV18 and TRBJ2-3, is NAGVMQNPRHLVRRRGQEARLRCSPMKGHSHVYWYRQLPEEGLKFMVYLQKENIIDESGMPKERFSAEFPKEGPSILRIQQVVRGDSAAYFCASSPLGQLDTQYFGPGTRLTVL.

This clonotype was observed many times. In DNA form, the CDR3 reads TGTGCCAGCAGCCAAACCCGGACAGGGGGCCGGTGGGGCTACACCTTC. Translating gives CASSQTRTGGRWGYTF. The V gene is TRBV14, the J gene TRBJ1-2; TRBD1 matches at 11 bases. This CDR3 comprises 16 residues. Trimming cost V 2 bases and J 8 bases; bases outside gene matches: 10. Germline lookup yields CDR1 SGHDN and CDR2 FVKESK.

In its sample, this clonotype was seen a few times. The chain carries TRBV27 and TRBJ2-3; the match to TRBD1 covers 9 bases. J gave up 7 bases and V 0 bases, and 8 bases lay outside the gene matches. The CDR3 is 16 residues long. CDR1 and CDR2 from the germline V gene are MNHEY and SMNVEV (reference sequence). The CDR3 nucleotides are TGTGCCAGCAGTTTATCCGGGACAGGGTTTCGGTATACGCAGTATTTT. Its protein is CASSLSGTGFRYTQYF.

The rearrangement links TRBV29-1 to TRBJ1-3; possibly TRBD1 for D (6 bases). V was trimmed by 5 bases and J by 4 bases, leaving 9 bases between them. Germline V gives CDR1 SQVTM, CDR2 ANQGSEA. The CDR3 has 12 amino acids. CDR3 sequence reads: CSVWGHGNTIYF. The CDR3, as DNA: TGCAGCGTTTGGGGGCACGGAAACACCATATATTTT.

As for this clonotype: The junction does not match germline at one end; this may be a read error. This chain joins TRBV7-3 and TRBJ2-3, with D possibly being TRBD1 or TRBD2 (5 bases each). Per germline, CDR1 SGHTA and CDR2 FQGTGA. This CDR3 comprises 15 residues. The CDR3 here is CASSLTGTSLDTQYF. The CDR3 DNA is TGTGCCAGCAGCCTAACCGGGACGAGTCTGGATACGCAGTATTTT.

The chain couples TRBV18 to TRBJ1-2, with D perhaps matching TRBD1 (5 bases). The CDR3 contains 15 residues. The V gene's germline CDR1 is KGHSH and CDR2 LQKENI. V lost 3 bases and J lost 0, with 11 bases in between. In nucleotides, the CDR3 is TGTGCCAGCTCACCCCCGGCAGGGACTAACTATGGCTACACCTTC. Protein sequence: CASSPPAGTNYGYTF.

J is TRBJ2-3 and V is TRBV9, with D perhaps assigned TRBD1 or TRBD2 (7 bases each). Germline lookup yields CDR1 SGDLS and CDR2 YYNGEE. V was clipped by 4 bases and J by 3 bases, with 18 bases between them. This CDR3 has 16 residues. The CDR3 protein is CASSPSTGRGTDTQYF. CDR3 sequence (DNA): TGTGCCAGCAGCCCATCGACAGGGAGGGGGACAGATACGCAGTATTTT.

The V and J genes are TRBV19 and TRBJ2-5, with a tentative D call TRBD2 (6 bases). The germline V gene encodes CDR1 LNHDA and CDR2 SQIVND (reference sequence). V was pared by 4 bases and J by 0 bases, with 9 bases between. The CDR3 runs 14 residues. CDR3 in amino acids: CASSNGGNQETQYF. The CDR3 DNA sequence: TGTGCCAGTAGTAACGGGGGTAACCAAGAGACCCAGTACTTC.

This chain joins TRBV18 and TRBJ1-5, with 10 positions matching TRBD1. The CDR3 consists of 17 residues. Trimming removed 1 base from V and 3 bases from J; junction bases left unmatched: 6. Germline CDR1 is KGHSH and CDR2 is LQKENI. The CDR3 here is CASSPRTGTGDNQPQHF. DNA for the CDR3: TGTGCCAGCTCACCACGAACCGGGACAGGGGACAATCAGCCCCAGCATTTT.

V and J are TRBV5-1 and TRBJ1-5; 10 positions match TRBD1. The V gene end was trimmed by 5 bases and the J gene end by 2 bases; junction bases not matched to a gene: 4. Germline V CDR1 and CDR2: SGHRS, YFSETQ. The CDR3 is 15 amino acids. CDR3 in DNA: TGCGCCAGCAGACCCGGGACAGGGGGCAATCAGCCCCAGCATTTT. Translation gives CASRPGTGGNQPQHF.

This clonotype has just a few counts. The chain links TRBV19 to TRBJ2-5; D is unclear. V was cut by 0 bases and J by 4 bases, with 12 bases left in between. Germline assignment: CDR1 LNHDA and CDR2 SQIVND (reference sequence). This CDR3 has 15 amino acids. The CDR3 spells CASSIDRGVAETQYF. The CDR3 coding sequence is TGTGCCAGTAGTATAGATCGTGGGGTGGCAGAGACCCAGTACTTC.

The chain carries TRBV30 and TRBJ2-6, with unresolved D. V gave up 4 bases and J gave up 4 bases, with 5 bases separating them. The CDR3 loop spans 12 amino acids. In germline, CDR1 is GTSNPN, CDR2 SVGIG (reference sequence). CDR3 sequence (DNA): TGTGCCTGGACCTCCGGGGCCAACGTCCTGACTTTC. Amino acid sequence: CAWTSGANVLTF.

This clonotype was observed a few times. The gene calls are TRBV2 and TRBJ1-1; no reliable D call. V lost 4 bases and J lost 0, with 6 bases in between. Germline values: CDR1 SNHLY, CDR2 FYNNEI. The CDR3 has 13 residues. CDR3 amino acids: CASSAELNTEAFF. In DNA, the CDR3 is TGTGCCAGCAGTGCAGAGTTGAACACTGAAGCTTTCTTT.

The chain uses TRBV12-5 and TRBJ2-7, with D perhaps TRBD2 (6 bases). The CDR3 is 14 residues long. Germline V gene data show CDR1 as LGHNT and CDR2 as FRNRAP. Trimming pared 6 bases from V and 0 bases from J, leaving 12 bases between. The CDR3 loop is CASGPDGSSYEQYV. For the CDR3, the DNA is TGTGCTAGTGGCCCCGACGGGAGCTCCTACGAGCAGTACGTC.

The sample holds many counts of this clonotype. DNA of the CDR3: TGTGCCAGCAGTGAACGACGGGACGCATCTAACTATGGCTACACCTTC. It specifies CASSERRDASNYGYTF. The V gene is TRBV2, the J gene TRBJ1-2; D is perhaps TRBD1 (5 bases). V was shortened by 2 bases and J by 0 bases, with 13 bases between the two germline ends. The CDR3 is made up of 16 amino acids. CDR1 SNHLY and CDR2 FYNNEI come from the germline V gene.

By sample fraction, this clonotype is medium-sized (0.01 to 0.1%). The V gene is TRBV7-6, the J gene TRBJ2-2; 9 nucleotides match TRBD1. The CDR3 consists of 15 residues. After removal of 0 bases from V and 6 bases from J, the junction contained 2 bases not matched to a gene. Germline V gene data show CDR1 as SGHVS and CDR2 as FNYEAQ. The CDR3 protein is CASSLAGQGSGELFF. CDR3 sequence (DNA): TGTGCCAGCAGCTTAGCGGGACAGGGCTCCGGGGAGCTGTTTTTT.

This clonotype was counted a few times. The CDR3 DNA reads TGTGCCAGCAGCTCGTTGACGGACCGTACCTACGAGCAGTACGTC. It codes for CASSSLTDRTYEQYV. The genes are TRBV11-2 and TRBJ2-7; D is unclear. The length of the CDR3 is 15 residues. Per germline, CDR1 SGHAT and CDR2 FQNNGV. Deletions cut 4 bases from V and 2 bases from J, with 15 bases between.

This clonotype was counted ten times or more. The chain has TRBV6-6 and TRBJ2-1; D not resolved. This CDR3 is built from 13 residues. The V gene lost 3 bases and the J gene lost 8 bases, with 11 bases spanning the gap. Germline CDR1 and CDR2: MNHNY and SVGAGI (reference sequence). Written as DNA, the CDR3 is TGTGCCAGCAGTTATTACACTGGGGATGAGCAGTTCTTC. The encoded protein is CASSYYTGDEQFF.